Listed below are T cell receptor beta chains from one sample, sequenced in a study of cytomegalovirus exposure and HLA in healthy donors. Here immunoSEQ multiplex PCR was the method, and the copy in TCRdb shows in-frame clones only, minus some. The sample lists around 110,000 clones, about 10% occurring once. The sample comprised PBMCs. The receptors derive from a man aged 25 to 40 in good health and CMV-seronegative. Each CDR3 is given with its conserved first and last residue. Each record gives: CDR3 length, clone size, J gene, D gene, V gene, CDR3 DNA, CDR3 protein. The D gene is left open where the match is weak. Clone sizes are given selectively: once, few, many, or a class where the clone is expanded.

CDR3 length: 14; clone size: few; J gene: TRBJ2-7; D gene: TRBD2; V gene: TRBV9; CDR3 DNA: TGTGCCAGCAGCACCGCGGGGGGGGTACACGAGCAGTACTTC; CDR3 protein: CASSTAGGVHEQYF
CDR3 length: 15; clone size: -; J gene: TRBJ2-3; D gene: -; V gene: TRBV11-2; CDR3 DNA: TGTGCCAGCAGCTTAGGTGGGGCTAGCACAGATACGCAGTATTTT; CDR3 protein: CASSLGGASTDTQYF
CDR3 length: 13; clone size: -; J gene: TRBJ2-3; D gene: -; V gene: TRBV5-8; CDR3 DNA: TGTGCCAGCAGCTTGACAGGTCCAGATACGCAGTATTTT; CDR3 protein: CASSLTGPDTQYF
CDR3 length: 15; clone size: -; J gene: TRBJ1-2; D gene: TRBD1; V gene: TRBV6-5; CDR3 DNA: TGTGCCAGCAGTTACTCGTCTACAGGGGTGTATGGCTACACCTTC; CDR3 protein: CASSYSSTGVYGYTF
CDR3 length: 15; clone size: -; J gene: TRBJ2-2; D gene: TRBD2; V gene: TRBV6-4; CDR3 DNA: TGTGCCAGCAGTGACTCCGGGGGGGCCACCGGGGAGCTGTTTTTT; CDR3 protein: CASSDSGGATGELFF
CDR3 length: 16; clone size: few; J gene: TRBJ2-7; D gene: TRBD2; V gene: TRBV30; CDR3 DNA: TGTGCCTGGAGTGTAGGGACTAGCGGGTTCCTCTACGAGCAGTACTTC; CDR3 protein: CAWSVGTSGFLYEQYF
CDR3 length: 16; clone size: -; J gene: TRBJ1-3; D gene: -; V gene: TRBV12-1; CDR3 DNA: TGTGCCAGCAGCTTTGCGGGGGGTCTCTCTGGAAACACCATATATTTT; CDR3 protein: CASSFAGGLSGNTIYF
CDR3 length: 16; clone size: -; J gene: TRBJ2-3; D gene: TRBD2; V gene: TRBV27; CDR3 DNA: TGTGCCAGCAGTTTCGCTAGCGGGTTTCCATCAGATACGCAGTATTTT; CDR3 protein: CASSFASGFPSDTQYF
CDR3 length: 11; clone size: -; J gene: TRBJ1-4; D gene: -; V gene: TRBV30; CDR3 DNA: TGTGCCCGGGGGGGTAATGAAAAACTGTTTTTT; CDR3 protein: CARGGNEKLFF
CDR3 length: 13; clone size: -; J gene: TRBJ1-6; D gene: -; V gene: TRBV4-3; CDR3 DNA: TGCGCCAGCAGCAACACAATGGTTTCACCCCTCCACTTT; CDR3 protein: CASSNTMVSPLHF
CDR3 length: 13; clone size: -; J gene: TRBJ2-7; D gene: -; V gene: TRBV6-5; CDR3 DNA: TGTGCCAGCAGCCGGGAGATACTCTACGAGCAGTACTTC; CDR3 protein: CASSREILYEQYF
CDR3 length: 17; clone size: -; J gene: TRBJ2-2; D gene: -; V gene: TRBV27; CDR3 DNA: TGTGCCAGCAGTCCTCACCCCGGCAGGGCGAACACCGGGGAGCTGTTTTTT; CDR3 protein: CASSPHPGRANTGELFF
CDR3 length: 15; clone size: few; J gene: TRBJ1-1; D gene: TRBD1; V gene: TRBV27; CDR3 DNA: TGTGCCAGCAGTTTACGAGACAGGGGGAACACTGAAGCTTTCTTT; CDR3 protein: CASSLRDRGNTEAFF
CDR3 length: 16; clone size: -; J gene: TRBJ2-2; D gene: -; V gene: TRBV11-2; CDR3 DNA: TGTGCCAGCAGCCCCCGTTGGGGCCCGAACACCGGGGAGCTGTTTTTT; CDR3 protein: CASSPRWGPNTGELFF
CDR3 length: 12; clone size: few; J gene: TRBJ1-2; D gene: -; V gene: TRBV29-1; CDR3 DNA: TGCAGCACCTCGACAGCTTTATCAGGCTACACCTTC; CDR3 protein: CSTSTALSGYTF
CDR3 length: 15; clone size: few; J gene: TRBJ2-1; D gene: TRBD2; V gene: TRBV6-1; CDR3 DNA: TGTGCCAGCAGGGAACGGCTAGCGGGATACAATGAGCAGTTCTTC; CDR3 protein: CASRERLAGYNEQFF
CDR3 length: 13; clone size: few; J gene: TRBJ2-7; D gene: -; V gene: TRBV30; CDR3 DNA: TGTGCCTGGAGCCTATCAAGCTCCTACGAGCAGTACTTC; CDR3 protein: CAWSLSSSYEQYF
CDR3 length: 12; clone size: -; J gene: TRBJ2-1; D gene: -; V gene: TRBV5-1; CDR3 DNA: TGCGCCAGCAGCTCGGGAGAAGGGTGGCAGTTCTTC; CDR3 protein: CASSSGEGWQFF
CDR3 length: 16; clone size: -; J gene: TRBJ2-7; D gene: TRBD2; V gene: TRBV16; CDR3 DNA: TGTGCCAGCAGCAAAGCCTCCGGTGCGGGGGGCTACGAGCAGTACTTC; CDR3 protein: CASSKASGAGGYEQYF
CDR3 length: 12; clone size: few; J gene: TRBJ2-3; D gene: -; V gene: TRBV7-8; CDR3 DNA: TGTGCCAGCAGCCCCAGGGGTGATACGCAGTATTTT; CDR3 protein: CASSPRGDTQYF
CDR3 length: 17; clone size: -; J gene: TRBJ1-2; D gene: -; V gene: TRBV4-1; CDR3 DNA: TGCGCCAGCAGCCAAGATCTTCGGACAGAAAACGTTTATGGCTACACCTTC; CDR3 protein: CASSQDLRTENVYGYTF
CDR3 length: 11; clone size: few; J gene: TRBJ2-1; D gene: -; V gene: TRBV2; CDR3 DNA: TGTGCCAGCAGCAGTTACAATGAGCAGTTCTTC; CDR3 protein: CASSSYNEQFF
CDR3 length: 12; clone size: few; J gene: TRBJ2-3; D gene: TRBD2; V gene: TRBV5-4; CDR3 DNA: TGTGCCAGCAGCTGGGGGGGGGATACGCAGTATTTT; CDR3 protein: CASSWGGDTQYF
CDR3 length: 14; clone size: -; J gene: TRBJ2-1; D gene: TRBD2; V gene: TRBV10-1; CDR3 DNA: TGCGCCAGCCGCCCCGGGGGGGCCCGGGATGAGCAGTTCTTC; CDR3 protein: CASRPGGARDEQFF
CDR3 length: 15; clone size: few; J gene: TRBJ2-6; D gene: TRBD1; V gene: TRBV28; CDR3 DNA: TGTGCCAGCACCCGGGACAGCTCTGGGGCCAACGTCCTGACTTTC; CDR3 protein: CASTRDSSGANVLTF
CDR3 length: 15; clone size: -; J gene: TRBJ2-2; D gene: TRBD2; V gene: TRBV7-6; CDR3 DNA: TGTGCCAGCAGCTGGACTAGATATGACACCGGGGAGCTGTTTTTT; CDR3 protein: CASSWTRYDTGELFF
CDR3 length: 15; clone size: -; J gene: TRBJ1-6; D gene: -; V gene: TRBV6-1; CDR3 DNA: TGTGCCAGCAGTGAAGTTTACGGGGGGGGTTCACCCCTCCACTTT; CDR3 protein: CASSEVYGGGSPLHF
CDR3 length: 12; clone size: few; J gene: TRBJ2-7; D gene: TRBD2; V gene: TRBV2; CDR3 DNA: TGTGCCAGCAGTGCGACTAGCGGGGGCCAGTACTTC; CDR3 protein: CASSATSGGQYF
CDR3 length: 11; clone size: -; J gene: TRBJ2-1; D gene: -; V gene: TRBV19; CDR3 DNA: TGTGCCAGTAGTATGTCCGATGAGCAGTTCTTC; CDR3 protein: CASSMSDEQFF
CDR3 length: 14; clone size: -; J gene: TRBJ1-5; D gene: -; V gene: TRBV18; CDR3 DNA: TGTGCCAGCTCACCCAGGGGAAACAATCAGCCCCAGCATTTT; CDR3 protein: CASSPRGNNQPQHF
CDR3 length: 15; clone size: few; J gene: TRBJ1-3; D gene: -; V gene: TRBV25-1; CDR3 DNA: TGTGCCAGCAGTGAATACACAGGGACTGGAAACACCATATATTTT; CDR3 protein: CASSEYTGTGNTIYF
CDR3 length: 15; clone size: -; J gene: TRBJ2-5; D gene: TRBD1; V gene: TRBV7-9; CDR3 DNA: TGTGCCAGCAGCTCCGGACAGGGGGCACGAGAGACCCAGTACTTC; CDR3 protein: CASSSGQGARETQYF
CDR3 length: 11; clone size: few; J gene: TRBJ1-1; D gene: TRBD1; V gene: TRBV29-1; CDR3 DNA: TGCAGCGTTGACAGGGGGAATGAAGCTTTCTTT; CDR3 protein: CSVDRGNEAFF
CDR3 length: 15; clone size: -; J gene: TRBJ2-7; D gene: TRBD1; V gene: TRBV5-1; CDR3 DNA: TGCGCCAGCAGCTTGGGGAGACAGGGAGTATACGAGCAGTACTTC; CDR3 protein: CASSLGRQGVYEQYF
CDR3 length: 15; clone size: few; J gene: TRBJ2-5; D gene: TRBD2; V gene: TRBV7-2; CDR3 DNA: TGTGCCAGCAGCCGTCAGCGGGGGGGGCAAGAGACCCAGTACTTC; CDR3 protein: CASSRQRGGQETQYF
CDR3 length: 12; clone size: few; J gene: TRBJ2-1; D gene: -; V gene: TRBV9; CDR3 DNA: TGTGCCAGCAACCTTAGGGGAGGTGAGCAGTTCTTC; CDR3 protein: CASNLRGGEQFF
CDR3 length: 13; clone size: few; J gene: TRBJ1-3; D gene: TRBD1; V gene: TRBV30; CDR3 DNA: TGTGCCTGGAGAAGGACAGGGGGATACACCATATATTTT; CDR3 protein: CAWRRTGGYTIYF
CDR3 length: 20; clone size: -; J gene: TRBJ2-6; D gene: TRBD1; V gene: TRBV5-1; CDR3 DNA: TGCGCCAGCAGCTTGGGCCAACAGGGGGCGTGGCGCTCTGGGGCCAACGTCCTGACTTTC; CDR3 protein: CASSLGQQGAWRSGANVLTF
CDR3 length: 12; clone size: -; J gene: TRBJ1-4; D gene: -; V gene: TRBV15; CDR3 DNA: TGTGCCACCAGCAAAATTCGTGAAAAACTGTTTTTT; CDR3 protein: CATSKIREKLFF
CDR3 length: 16; clone size: -; J gene: TRBJ2-3; D gene: TRBD2; V gene: TRBV6-4; CDR3 DNA: TGTGCCAGCAGTGACTCTAGCGGGGGGTCCACAGATACGCAGTATTTT; CDR3 protein: CASSDSSGGSTDTQYF
CDR3 length: 11; clone size: -; J gene: TRBJ1-1; D gene: -; V gene: TRBV6-1; CDR3 DNA: TGTGCCAGCAGGGACAATTCTGAAGCTTTCTTT; CDR3 protein: CASRDNSEAFF
CDR3 length: 13; clone size: few; J gene: TRBJ2-2; D gene: -; V gene: TRBV6-4; CDR3 DNA: TGTGCCAGCAGTGATAGTGACACCGGGGAGCTGTTTTTT; CDR3 protein: CASSDSDTGELFF
CDR3 length: 14; clone size: few; J gene: TRBJ1-5; D gene: -; V gene: TRBV28; CDR3 DNA: TGTGCCAGCAGTTCGCGATTAACCAATCAGCCCCAGCATTTT; CDR3 protein: CASSSRLTNQPQHF
CDR3 length: 16; clone size: -; J gene: TRBJ2-1; D gene: TRBD2; V gene: TRBV4-1; CDR3 DNA: TGCGCCAGCAGCCAAGAGAGACTAGCGGATAACAATGAGCAGTTCTTC; CDR3 protein: CASSQERLADNNEQFF
CDR3 length: 15; clone size: few; J gene: TRBJ2-7; D gene: -; V gene: TRBV5-8; CDR3 DNA: TGTGCCAGCAGCTTGAGGGGGGGCTTCTCCTACGAGCAGTACTTC; CDR3 protein: CASSLRGGFSYEQYF
CDR3 length: 13; clone size: -; J gene: TRBJ2-7; D gene: -; V gene: TRBV27; CDR3 DNA: TGTGCCAGCAGTTTCCGGCGGGGCTACGAGCAGTACTTC; CDR3 protein: CASSFRRGYEQYF
CDR3 length: 15; clone size: few; J gene: TRBJ2-5; D gene: TRBD2; V gene: TRBV6-5; CDR3 DNA: TGTGCCAGCAGTTGGGGGACTAGCGGGAAAGAGACCCAGTACTTC; CDR3 protein: CASSWGTSGKETQYF
CDR3 length: 12; clone size: few; J gene: TRBJ2-1; D gene: -; V gene: TRBV13; CDR3 DNA: TGTGCCAGCAGCTCGGGGGGCGATGAGCAGTTCTTC; CDR3 protein: CASSSGGDEQFF
CDR3 length: 14; clone size: -; J gene: TRBJ2-2; D gene: -; V gene: TRBV9; CDR3 DNA: TGTGCCAGCAGCGTGAGACAGAACACCGGGGAGCTGTTTTTT; CDR3 protein: CASSVRQNTGELFF
CDR3 length: 14; clone size: -; J gene: TRBJ2-2; D gene: -; V gene: TRBV27; CDR3 DNA: TGTGCCACGGGTTTTACACCGAACACCGGGGAGCTGTTTTTT; CDR3 protein: CATGFTPNTGELFF